This T cell receptor (beta chain) was obtained from a study of preoperative IRX-2 immunotherapy in early breast cancer. Profiling relied on immunoSEQ multiplex PCR, and the TCRdb table lists in-frame clones only, not all of them. In the table there are 34,000 or so clones, 90% to 95% of which are singletons. Germline lookup yields CDR1 MNHEY and CDR2 SVGAGI. The CDR3 extends over 14 amino acids. V was clipped by 2 bases and J by 0 bases, with 7 bases between them. Treatment meaning: preoperative locoregional IRX-2 cytokine immunotherapy. Samples came from a phase Ib trial of preoperative locoregional IRX-2 cytokine immunotherapy.

The source is a human donor with breast cancer. The chain joins TRBV6-5 to TRBJ1-2; D might be TRBD1 (5 bases). This material was collected from a patient treated with IRX-2 immunotherapy. CDR3 region: CASSYVTANYGYTF. CDR3 coding DNA: TGTGCCAGCAGTTACGTGACAGCTAACTATGGCTACACCTTC.